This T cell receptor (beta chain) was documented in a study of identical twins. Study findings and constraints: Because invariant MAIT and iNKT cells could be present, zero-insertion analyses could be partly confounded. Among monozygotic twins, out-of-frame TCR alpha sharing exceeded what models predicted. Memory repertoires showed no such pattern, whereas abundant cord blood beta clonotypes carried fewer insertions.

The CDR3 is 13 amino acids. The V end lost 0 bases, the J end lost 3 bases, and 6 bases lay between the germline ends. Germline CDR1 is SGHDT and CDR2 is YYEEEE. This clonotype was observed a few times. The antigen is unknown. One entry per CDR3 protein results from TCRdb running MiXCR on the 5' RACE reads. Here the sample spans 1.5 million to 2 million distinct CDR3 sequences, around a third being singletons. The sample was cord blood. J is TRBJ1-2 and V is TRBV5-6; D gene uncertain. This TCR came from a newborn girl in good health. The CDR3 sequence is CASSLEWDYGYTF. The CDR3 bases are TGTGCCAGCAGCTTGGAATGGGACTATGGCTACACCTTC.